The 26 T cell receptor beta chains presented below share a single source sample, sequenced in a study of PD-L1 blockade in urothelial cancer. Time point described: peripheral blood 6 weeks after treatment start. TCRdb keeps only in-frame clones here, not all; method: immunoSEQ multiplex PCR. The sample lists 24,000 or so clones; 82% were seen once. The input for sequencing was PBMCs, taken around atezolizumab (anti-PD-L1) treatment. Every receptor here comes from a man aged 65-85 years with urothelial cancer.

The chain's CDR3 is CASSLSGQGKNYGYTF. Written as DNA, the CDR3 is TGTGCCAGCAGCTTGTCGGGACAGGGGAAAAACTATGGCTACACCTTC. V is TRBV7-8 and J is TRBJ1-2; 10 nucleotides agree with TRBD1. Unmatched junction bases numbered 6, after V lost 3 bases and J lost 2 bases. Germline V gene data show CDR1 as SGHVS and CDR2 as FQNEAQ. This CDR3 region has 16 residues.

The V and J genes are TRBV27 and TRBJ2-1, with 12 nucleotides matching TRBD2. This CDR3 is 15 amino acids long. Losses at the gene ends were 8 bases for V and 2 bases for J; bases not matched to a gene: 4. The germline V gene has CDR1 MNHEY and CDR2 SMNVEV (reference sequence). The CDR3 DNA reads as TGTGCCAGCCTGACTAGCGGGAGACCCTACAATGAGCAGTTCTTC. This sequence encodes CASLTSGRPYNEQFF.

The chain recombines TRBV10-3 with TRBJ1-1; no clear D. Trimming cost V 0 bases and J 2 bases, with 10 bases left between them. The length of the CDR3 is 15 residues. Germline CDR1 is ENHRY and CDR2 is SYGVKD. This chain's CDR3 is CAISESTRYNTEAFF. The CDR3 region has the DNA TGTGCCATCAGTGAGTCGACTCGGTATAACACTGAAGCTTTCTTT.

To note about this clone: This same CDR3 is encoded by further DNA sequences in the sample. The chain combines TRBV5-1 with TRBJ2-5, with D perhaps matching TRBD1 (7 bases). Germline V gene data show CDR1 as SGHRS and CDR2 as YFSETQ. The V gene lost 0 bases and the J gene lost 5 bases, with 11 bases spanning the gap. This CDR3 is 14 amino acids long. The DNA for the CDR3 is TGCGCCAGCAGCTTGGGGTCAGGGGGGGAGACCCAGTACTTC. Encoded protein: CASSLGSGGETQYF.

The CDR3 nucleotides are TGCGCCAGCAGCCACGAATCATTGAGGGGGAACAATCAGCCCCAGCATTTT. Translated: CASSHESLRGNNQPQHF. The gene calls are TRBV4-1 and TRBJ1-5, with D perhaps TRBD1 (6 bases). CDR3 length: 17 residues. Trimming pared 3 bases from V and 3 bases from J, leaving 18 bases between. CDR1 and CDR2 from the germline V gene are MGHRA and YSYEKL.

The chain is built from TRBV5-6 and TRBJ1-2, with 10 bases identical to TRBD1. This CDR3 has 18 residues. The trim removed 3 bases at V and 4 bases at J, leaving 15 bases unmatched. Looked up from germline, CDR1 is SGHDT and CDR2 is YYEEEE. As DNA, the CDR3 is TGTGCCAGCAGCTCGAGGAGGACAGGGGGGAAAGTAGGCTATGGCTACACCTTC. Translating gives CASSSRRTGGKVGYGYTF.

CDR3 sequence (DNA): TGTGCCAGCAGCGCCTTGGCGGGGGCAGCGGGAAATCAGCCCCAGCATTTT. Translating it yields CASSALAGAAGNQPQHF. V usage is TRBV4-2 and J usage is TRBJ1-5; tentatively, D is TRBD1 (6 bases). V lost 5 bases, J lost 4 bases, and 21 bases lay in between. The CDR3 totals 17 residues. The germline gives CDR1 LGHNA, CDR2 YNFKEQ.

This clone has just a few counts. The V call is TRBV19, the J call TRBJ1-2; D may be TRBD1 (6 bases). Germline loops: CDR1 LNHDA, CDR2 SQIVND (reference sequence). The CDR3 consists of 15 residues. V was shortened by 2 bases and J by 7 bases, with 17 bases between the two germline ends. The CDR3 loop is CASSILVQGVSGYTF. Written as DNA, the CDR3 is TGTGCCAGTAGTATACTCGTACAGGGTGTAAGTGGCTACACCTTC.

V gene TRBV9 combines with J gene TRBJ1-3; 10 bases are shared with TRBD1. Germline CDR1 reads SGDLS; CDR2 reads YYNGEE. The CDR3 is 19 residues long. With 0 bases clipped from V and 1 base from J, the junction kept 10 bases outside the gene matches. For the CDR3, the DNA is TGTGCCAGCAGCGTAGCTTCGGGGGGGACAGGGGCTTCTGGAAACACCATATATTTT. Amino acid sequence: CASSVASGGTGASGNTIYF.

The CDR3 loop reads CASSKYGGETQYF. The CDR3, as DNA: TGTGCCAGTAGTAAGTATGGAGGAGAGACCCAGTACTTC. The genes are TRBV19 and TRBJ2-5; D is possibly TRBD2 (5 bases). Germline CDR1 and CDR2: LNHDA and SQIVND (reference sequence). The V gene lost 4 bases and the J gene lost 4 bases, with 10 bases spanning the gap. The CDR3 sequence is 13 residues long.

Only a few counts were recorded for this clone. The chain is built from TRBV7-2 and TRBJ1-5; 9 bases align to TRBD1. The CDR3 extends over 16 amino acids. Germline assignment: CDR1 SGHTA and CDR2 FQGNSA. The J segment lost 3 bases and the V segment lost 4 bases, leaving 7 bases of the junction unmatched. The CDR3 reads CASSSEGQGVNQPQHF. CDR3 nucleotides: TGTGCCAGCAGCTCAGAGGGACAGGGCGTCAATCAGCCCCAGCATTTT.

This chain uses TRBV7-2 with TRBJ2-3; D unclear. Trimming removed 1 base from V and 0 bases from J, with 11 bases in between. The CDR3 is 16 residues long. In germline, CDR1 is SGHTA, CDR2 FQGNSA. Written as DNA, the CDR3 is TGTGCCAGCAGCTTAGGAGGAAGTGCTAGCACAGATACGCAGTATTTT. Translating it yields CASSLGGSASTDTQYF.

The chain joins TRBV5-1 to TRBJ2-1, with 10 bases matching TRBD2. The germline V gene has CDR1 SGHRS and CDR2 YFSETQ. V lost 2 bases, J lost 9 bases, and 8 bases stayed unmatched. There are 15 residues in the CDR3. This CDR3 reads CASSFGTSDTSEQFF. The CDR3 nucleotides are TGCGCCAGCAGCTTCGGGACTAGCGATACATCTGAGCAGTTCTTC.

The chain carries TRBV7-9 and TRBJ2-7, with 8 bases that match TRBD1. This CDR3 spans 11 amino acids. The V segment lost 5 bases and the J segment 9 bases; nucleotides outside the gene matches: 3. Germline V CDR1 and CDR2: SEHNR, FQNEAQ (reference sequence). The CDR3 bases are TGTGCCAGCAGCGACAGGGGTCGGCAGTACTTC. Its protein product is CASSDRGRQYF.

V and J are TRBV6-1 and TRBJ1-1; 8 nucleotides match TRBD1. The CDR3 is 14 residues long. Looked up from germline, CDR1 is MNHNS and CDR2 is SASEGT. With V trimmed by 8 bases and J by 0 bases, 5 bases remained unmatched. CDR3 sequence reads: CASEQGDMNTEAFF. CDR3 DNA sequence: TGTGCCAGCGAACAGGGGGACATGAACACTGAAGCTTTCTTT.

V gene TRBV6-5 combines with J gene TRBJ1-4; D is unclear. This CDR3 region has 15 residues. Germline values: CDR1 MNHEY, CDR2 SVGAGI. The V end lost 0 bases, the J end lost 8 bases, and 13 bases lay between the germline ends. CDR3: CASSYSISNGEKLFF. CDR3 sequence (DNA): TGTGCCAGCAGTTACTCGATTAGTAACGGGGAAAAACTGTTTTTT.

The chain links TRBV28 to TRBJ2-7; 8 bases are a match to TRBD1. Per germline, CDR1 MDHEN and CDR2 SYDVKM. This CDR3 spans 14 amino acids. The J segment lost 4 bases and the V segment lost 5 bases, leaving 7 bases of the junction unmatched. The CDR3 here is CASSLDRGGYEQYF. The CDR3 nucleotides are TGTGCCAGCAGTCTCGACAGGGGTGGTTACGAGCAGTACTTC. Filled out from reference TRBV28 and TRBJ2-7, the complete variable domain reads DVKVTQSSRYLVKRTGEKVFLECVQDMDHENMFWYRQDPGLGLRLIYFSYDVKMKEKGDIPEGYSVSREKKERFSLILESASTNQTSMYLCASSLDRGGYEQYFGPGTRLTVT.

This clone has more than one count but fewer than ten. The chain links TRBV7-2 to TRBJ1-2; the D gene is possibly TRBD1 (6 bases). Trimming removed 4 bases at V and 8 bases at J, with 14 bases between. Germline values: CDR1 SGHTA, CDR2 FQGNSA. The CDR3 contains 13 residues. CDR3 DNA sequence: TGTGCCAGCAGCTCCCGAGTAGGGGGAGGCTACACCTTC. Encoded protein: CASSSRVGGGYTF.

CDR3 in DNA: TGTGCCAGCTCACCCCCCACGCAGGGGGCATTTACAGATACGCAGTATTTT. It specifies CASSPPTQGAFTDTQYF. The chain employs TRBV18 and TRBJ2-3; 8 positions agree with TRBD1. V was clipped by 3 bases and J by 3 bases; unmatched bases: 11. From germline, CDR1 is KGHSH and CDR2 LQKENI. The CDR3 has 17 residues.

The genes are TRBV6-1 and TRBJ2-1; 13 bases map to TRBD2. V was pared by 0 bases and J by 8 bases, with 7 bases of the junction left unmatched. The CDR3 spans 17 residues. The V gene's germline CDR1 is MNHNS and CDR2 SASEGT. The CDR3 coding sequence is TGTGCCAGCAGTGAAGCGCGGGGACTAGCGGGGTGGGATGAGCAGTTCTTC. Residues: CASSEARGLAGWDEQFF.

J is TRBJ2-5 and V is TRBV15, with TRBD2 matching over 7 bases. Trimming removed 1 base from V and 4 bases from J; junction bases left unmatched: 9. This CDR3 region has 16 residues. Germline V gene data show CDR1 as LNHNV and CDR2 as YYDKDF (reference sequence). CDR3 coding DNA: TGTGCCACCAGCAGAGTAGCGGGTGAGGTGGGAGAGACCCAGTACTTC. It is translated as CATSRVAGEVGETQYF.

The genes are TRBV11-2 and TRBJ1-1; D may be TRBD1 (6 bases). Looked up from germline, CDR1 is SGHAT and CDR2 is FQNNGV. CDR3 length: 15 residues. With 5 bases removed from V and 9 bases from J, the gap between germline ends came to 22 bases. The CDR3: CASSISPGTRIQAFF. The CDR3 region has the DNA TGTGCCAGCAGCATCAGTCCCGGGACAAGGATTCAAGCTTTCTTT. The whole variable domain, remainder taken from reference TRBV11-2 and TRBJ1-1, is EAGVAQSPRYKIIEKRQSVAFWCNPISGHATLYWYQQILGQGPKLLIQFQNNGVVDDSQLPKDRFSAERLKGVDSTLKIQPAKLEDSAVYLCASSISPGTRIQAFFGQGTRLTVV.

The V gene is TRBV5-6, the J gene TRBJ1-1, with 8 bases that match TRBD1. Trimming cost V 4 bases and J 0 bases; bases outside gene matches: 5. Germline loops: CDR1 SGHDT, CDR2 YYEEEE. This CDR3 has 15 amino acids. The CDR3 protein is CASSIRDRLNTEAFF. The CDR3 DNA reads as TGTGCCAGCAGCATCCGGGACAGGTTGAACACTGAAGCTTTCTTT.

The chain carries TRBV18 and TRBJ2-1; 10 nucleotides match TRBD1. The CDR3 covers 17 residues. The V gene's germline CDR1 is KGHSH and CDR2 LQKENI. The trim removed 3 bases at V and 2 bases at J, leaving 7 bases unmatched. CDR3 sequence: CASSPQLGQGAYNEQFF. The DNA of the CDR3 is TGTGCCAGCTCACCGCAACTCGGACAGGGGGCCTACAATGAGCAGTTCTTC.

As DNA, the CDR3 is TGTGCCAGCAGCTTCTCAGGAGGTGTAAGTCAGCCCCAGCATTTT. Amino acids: CASSFSGGVSQPQHF. The genes are TRBV7-2 and TRBJ1-5; D call uncertain. Deletions cut 3 bases from V and 6 bases from J, with 15 bases between. Germline values: CDR1 SGHTA, CDR2 FQGNSA. The CDR3 is 15 residues long.

This clone has only one observation. The rearrangement joins TRBV28 to TRBJ1-5; D unresolved. The V gene lost 3 bases and the J gene lost 7 bases, with 13 bases spanning the gap. Germline V gene lookup returns CDR1 MDHEN and CDR2 SYDVKM. The CDR3 extends over 14 amino acids. CDR3: CASSFEWAGQPQHF. The CDR3 DNA reads as TGTGCCAGCAGTTTCGAGTGGGCGGGACAGCCCCAGCATTTT.